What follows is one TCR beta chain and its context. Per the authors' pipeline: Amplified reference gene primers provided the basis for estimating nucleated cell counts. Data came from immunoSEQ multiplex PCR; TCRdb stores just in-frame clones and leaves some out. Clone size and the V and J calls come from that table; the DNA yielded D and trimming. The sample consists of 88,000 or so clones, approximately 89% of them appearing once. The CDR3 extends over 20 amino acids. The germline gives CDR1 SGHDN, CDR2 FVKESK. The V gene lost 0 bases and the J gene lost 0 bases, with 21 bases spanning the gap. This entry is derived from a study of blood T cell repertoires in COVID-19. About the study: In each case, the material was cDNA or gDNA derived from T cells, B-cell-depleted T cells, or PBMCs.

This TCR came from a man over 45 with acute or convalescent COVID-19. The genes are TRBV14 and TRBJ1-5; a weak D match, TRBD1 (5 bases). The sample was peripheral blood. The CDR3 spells CASSQEEGAPFDVSNQPQHF. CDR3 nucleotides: TGTGCCAGCAGCCAAGAAGAAGGGGCGCCTTTCGATGTTAGCAATCAGCCCCAGCATTTT.